These 21 T cell receptor beta chains originate from one sample sequenced in a study of blood T cell repertoires in COVID-19. This table comes from immunoSEQ multiplex PCR, and its TCRdb copy is limited to in-frame clones, with some not included. This sample has roughly 570,000 clones, with around 90% found just once. The sample taken for sequencing was peripheral blood. Every receptor here comes from a woman between 50 and 59 years old with COVID-19, enrolled during active disease.

Points on this clone: The identical CDR3 is also encoded by other nucleotide sequences in the sample. V gene TRBV27 combines with J gene TRBJ1-5; D is uncertain. The CDR3 has 12 amino acids. V gave up 5 bases and J gave up 6 bases, with 8 bases separating them. Germline V CDR1 and CDR2: MNHEY, SMNVEV (reference sequence). CDR3 sequence (DNA): TGTGCCAGCAGTCTAGTGGGTCAGCCCCAGCATTTT. This codes for CASSLVGQPQHF.

The rearrangement links TRBV12-3 or TRBV12-4 to TRBJ2-5; 7 positions agree with TRBD1. With 5 bases clipped from V and 5 bases from J, the junction kept 2 bases outside the gene matches. CDR3 length: 12 residues. The CDR3 DNA is TGTGCCAGCAGTCCGACAGGGGAGACCCAGTACTTC. This translates into CASSPTGETQYF.

This clone was counted only a few times. This CDR3 reads CASRPGTGVDGYTF. CDR3 nucleotide sequence: TGTGCCAGCAGACCCGGGACAGGGGTTGATGGCTACACCTTC. The chain is built from TRBV28 and TRBJ1-2; 10 bases agree with TRBD1. This CDR3 spans 14 amino acids. CDR1 and CDR2 (germline): MDHEN, SYDVKM. After removal of 6 bases from V and 6 bases from J, the junction contained 7 bases not matched to a gene.

The rearrangement links TRBV10-1 to TRBJ2-2; no firm D call. The CDR3 is made up of 13 amino acids. CDR1 and CDR2 (germline): WNHNN, SYGVQD (reference sequence). Trimming removed 3 bases at V and 3 bases at J, with 5 bases between. CDR3 nucleotides: TGCGCCAGCAGTGAATGGCACACCGGGGAGCTGTTTTTT. Translation: CASSEWHTGELFF.

This clone was recorded once. This chain connects TRBV18 to TRBJ2-5; possibly TRBD1 for D (6 bases). CDR3 size: 13 residues. V was pared by 3 bases and J by 6 bases, with 11 bases between. CDR1 is KGHSH and CDR2 is LQKENI in the germline V gene. In DNA form, the CDR3 reads TGTGCCAGCTCACCTCCACAGGGCCAGACCCAGTACTTC. It is translated as CASSPPQGQTQYF. Based on the CDR3 plus reference TRBV18 and TRBJ2-5, the full variable domain is NAGVMQNPRHLVRRRGQEARLRCSPMKGHSHVYWYRQLPEEGLKFMVYLQKENIIDESGMPKERFSAEFPKEGPSILRIQQVVRGDSAAYFCASSPPQGQTQYFGPGTRLLVL.

The gene calls are TRBV30 and TRBJ2-7, with 8 bases that match TRBD2. Germline trimming cut 5 bases from V and 0 bases from J; bases unmatched to any gene: 9. The germline gives CDR1 GTSNPN, CDR2 SVGIG (reference sequence). The CDR3 has 15 residues. CDR3 DNA: TGTGCCTGGGGTGGACTAGCCCCACTCTCCTACGAGCAGTACTTC. Translating it yields CAWGGLAPLSYEQYF.

V is TRBV7-8 and J is TRBJ1-3, with TRBD1 matching over 7 bases. The CDR3 runs to 17 residues. Germline CDR1 reads SGHVS; CDR2 reads FQNEAQ. V was pared by 0 bases and J by 3 bases, with 8 bases of the junction left unmatched. The CDR3 DNA reads as TGTGCCAGCAGCTTAGCCACAGGGACAGCAGGTGGAAACACCATATATTTT. Translation gives CASSLATGTAGGNTIYF.

This chain uses TRBV10-3 with TRBJ1-5; D is ambiguous. Germline CDR1 ENHRY, CDR2 SYGVKD. The CDR3 consists of 15 residues. With 10 bases removed from V and 1 base from J, the gap between germline ends came to 17 bases. For the CDR3, the DNA is TGTGCCACAACTAACCGGGATAAAAGCAATCAGCCCCAGCATTTT. Amino acids: CATTNRDKSNQPQHF.

In its sample, this clone was seen many times. The chain has TRBV27 and TRBJ1-2, with a weak D call TRBD1 (5 bases). The germline CDR1 and CDR2 sequences are MNHEY and SMNVEV (reference sequence). There are 13 residues in the CDR3. V lost 5 bases and J 10 bases, leaving 17 bases between the germline ends. CDR3 DNA: TGTGCCAGCAGTCTGGGGCCCCCTTTGGCCTACACCTTC. This gives the protein CASSLGPPLAYTF.

This sequence joins TRBV5-4 and TRBJ1-1; no firm D call. This CDR3 is built from 11 residues. The germline gives CDR1 SGHNT, CDR2 YYREEE (reference sequence). Trimming shortened V by 6 bases and J by 7 bases, and 10 bases separated the two germline ends. As DNA, the CDR3 is TGTGCCAGCACCCTGAGGGATGAAGCTTTCTTT. It yields the protein CASTLRDEAFF.

V gene TRBV11-2 combines with J gene TRBJ1-4, with TRBD1 matching 9 bases. The CDR3 has 16 residues. V shed 1 base, J shed 8 bases, and the junction held 8 bases outside the gene matches. Germline V gives CDR1 SGHAT, CDR2 FQNNGV. CDR3 sequence reads: CASSLGVGTGNEKLFF. The CDR3 DNA sequence: TGTGCCAGCAGCTTAGGAGTCGGGACAGGGAACGAAAAACTGTTTTTT.

The CDR3 reads CASSLNPLTAGGQGAGNQPQHF. CDR3 DNA: TGCGCCAGCAGCTTGAACCCTTTAACGGCGGGGGGACAGGGGGCAGGCAATCAGCCCCAGCATTTT. The chain employs TRBV5-1 and TRBJ1-5; 12 nucleotides align to TRBD1. Per the germline V gene, CDR1 is SGHRS and CDR2 is YFSETQ. The CDR3 spans 22 residues. Trimming at V came to 1 base and at J to 2 bases, leaving 19 bases not matched to a gene.

V is TRBV5-1 and J is TRBJ1-2, with 7 bases fitting TRBD1. The J segment lost 8 bases and the V segment lost 6 bases, leaving 16 bases of the junction unmatched. This CDR3 comprises 15 residues. Germline V gene sequence: CDR1 SGHRS, CDR2 YFSETQ. CDR3 sequence: CASTSHPTGQEGYTF. In DNA form, the CDR3 reads TGCGCCAGCACCTCACACCCGACAGGGCAGGAGGGCTACACCTTC. Drawing the rest from reference TRBV5-1 and TRBJ1-2, the complete variable domain is KAGVTQTPRYLIKTRGQQVTLSCSPISGHRSVSWYQQTPGQGLQFLFEYFSETQRNKGNFPGRFSGRQFSNSRSEMNVSTLELGDSALYLCASTSHPTGQEGYTFGSGTRLTVV.

This sequence joins TRBV24-1 and TRBJ2-1; TRBD2 matches at 8 bases. J gave up 2 bases and V 2 bases, and 4 bases lay outside the gene matches. Germline V gene data show CDR1 as KGHDR and CDR2 as SFDVKD. The CDR3 is made up of 16 amino acids. CDR3 sequence (DNA): TGTGCCACCAGTGATTCAGCGGGGGTTACCTACAATGAGCAGTTCTTC. It codes for CATSDSAGVTYNEQFF.

The chain couples TRBV7-2 to TRBJ2-3; D might be TRBD2 (7 bases). CDR1 and CDR2 from the germline V gene are SGHTA and FQGNSA. Trimming shortened V by 3 bases and J by 10 bases, and 17 bases separated the two germline ends. The CDR3 is made up of 14 amino acids. The CDR3 loop is CASSFLGGARAQYF. DNA for the CDR3: TGTGCCAGCAGCTTTTTAGGGGGGGCAAGGGCGCAGTATTTT.

The chain recombines TRBV5-1 with TRBJ2-2; no clear D gene. The CDR3 contains 13 residues. V was shortened by 2 bases and J by 3 bases, with 5 bases between the two germline ends. Germline CDR1 and CDR2: SGHRS and YFSETQ. The chain's CDR3 is CASSFQDTGELFF. CDR3 coding DNA: TGCGCCAGCAGCTTCCAGGACACCGGGGAGCTGTTTTTT.

The rearrangement uses TRBV7-2 and TRBJ1-4, with D perhaps TRBD1 (6 bases). The length of the CDR3 is 16 residues. CDR1 is SGHTA, CDR2 FQGNSA, per germline. Trimming shortened V by 5 bases and J by 4 bases, and 17 bases separated the two germline ends. The DNA of the CDR3 is TGTGCCAGCAGCCCGAATCGAGGGGGGGGTAATGAAAAACTGTTTTTT. This gives the protein CASSPNRGGGNEKLFF.

The chain uses TRBV27 and TRBJ1-1; D call uncertain. Trimming shortened V by 1 base and J by 11 bases, and 14 bases separated the two germline ends. The CDR3 runs to 13 residues. CDR1 MNHEY and CDR2 SMNVEV come from the germline V gene (reference sequence). The CDR3 region is CASSLWRGNSAFF. CDR3 bases: TGTGCCAGCAGTTTATGGCGCGGGAACAGTGCTTTCTTT.

The chain's CDR3 is CASSQDRGTGGVRTEAFF. The CDR3, as DNA: TGTGCCAGCAGCCAAGATCGGGGGACAGGGGGCGTGAGGACTGAAGCTTTCTTT. This chain joins TRBV3-1 (or the pseudogene TRBV3-2) and TRBJ1-1; 12 positions agree with TRBD1. Germline V gene data show CDR1 as LGHDT and CDR2 as YNNKEL (reference sequence). This CDR3 contains 18 residues. V shed 0 bases, J shed 5 bases, and the junction held 10 bases outside the gene matches.

The J gene is TRBJ2-7, the V gene TRBV10-3, with 7 positions matching TRBD1. CDR3 length: 14 residues. V trimming: 10 bases; J trimming: 0 bases; junction bases outside the gene matches: 9. CDR1 is ENHRY, CDR2 SYGVKD, per germline. The CDR3 reads CASTDRVGSYEQYF. CDR3 bases: TGTGCCAGCACCGACAGGGTCGGCTCCTACGAGCAGTACTTC.

The chain links TRBV6-2 or TRBV6-3 to TRBJ2-5; maybe TRBD2 (5 bases). With 4 bases removed from V and 5 bases from J, the gap between germline ends came to 8 bases. The CDR3 contains 12 residues. CDR1 is MNHEY and CDR2 is SVGEGT in the germline V gene. As DNA, the CDR3 is TGTGCCAGCAGTTTCACGGGGGAGACCCAGTACTTC. Encoded protein: CASSFTGETQYF.